Sequencing of this TCR beta chain was carried out in a study of immune evolution from preneoplasia to lung adenocarcinoma. Overall study context: HLA loss of heterozygosity: about 7% AIS, about 15% MIA, approximately 35% ADC, none AAH.

Between the mid-2010s and the late 2010s, patients underwent resection in Japan or China. Whole-study findings and limits: Top clone share appeared to fall from AAH through AIS, MIA, adenocarcinoma. Normal lung had highest clonality; later lesions appeared denser, more diverse.

Of note for this clone: The antigen is not known.

Assay: immunoSEQ multiplex PCR; the TCRdb copy retains only in-frame clones and omits some. The profile covers some 4,000 clones, with about four fifths appearing a single time and around 26% taken by the ten largest. Germline CDR1 SQVTM, CDR2 ANQGSEA. Trimming took 4 bases from V and 1 from J; bases not matched to a gene: 0. The CDR3 spans 12 residues. This receptor was obtained from a person aged 40-60 years with lung adenocarcinoma. Some clones in this sample may be carry-over from other donors' samples. V gene TRBV29-1 combines with J gene TRBJ1-1; 7 positions match TRBD1. Material: FFPE invasive lung adenocarcinoma tissue. The CDR3 DNA is TGCAGCGTTGGGGACAGGAACACTGAAGCTTTCTTT. Encoded protein: CSVGDRNTEAFF.